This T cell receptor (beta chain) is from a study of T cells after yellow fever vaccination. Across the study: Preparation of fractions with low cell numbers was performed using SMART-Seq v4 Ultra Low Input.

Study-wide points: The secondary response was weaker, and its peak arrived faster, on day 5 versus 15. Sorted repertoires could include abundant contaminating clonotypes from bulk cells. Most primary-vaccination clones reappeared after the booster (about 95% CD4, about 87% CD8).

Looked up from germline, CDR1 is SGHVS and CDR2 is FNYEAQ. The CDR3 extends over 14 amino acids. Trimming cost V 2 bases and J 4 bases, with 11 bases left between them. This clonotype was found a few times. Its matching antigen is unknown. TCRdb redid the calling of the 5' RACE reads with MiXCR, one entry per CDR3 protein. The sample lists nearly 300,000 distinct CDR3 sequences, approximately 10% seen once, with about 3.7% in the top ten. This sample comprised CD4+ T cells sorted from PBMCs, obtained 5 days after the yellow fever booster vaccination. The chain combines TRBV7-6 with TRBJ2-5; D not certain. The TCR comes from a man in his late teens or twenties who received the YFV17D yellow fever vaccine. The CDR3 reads CASSLRLGIETQYF. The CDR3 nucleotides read TGTGCCAGCAGCTTAAGATTGGGGATAGAGACCCAGTACTTC.